Ten or more counts support the clone carrying this TCR beta chain. The antigen is not known. The V end was cut by 1 base, the J end by 7 bases, with 11 bases between. This CDR3 spans 15 amino acids. CDR1 and CDR2 (germline): LNHNV, YYDKDF (reference sequence). The sample originates from a study of Graves' ophthalmopathy and Graves' hyperthyroidism. Looking at the study overall: Peripheral blood was collected at initial diagnosis, before any treatment. Notes on the study in general: At about 70% sensitivity and 72% to 75% specificity, the model predicted progression of the ophthalmopathy.

Establishment of the diagnosis relied upon clinical symptoms, serum thyroxine, TRAb, thyroid ultrasound and orbital computed tomography. The study amplified TCR beta CDR3 regions using RNA transcripts. Second-round multiplex PCR came after first-round RT-PCR with HTBI primers. TCRdb re-called the multiplex PCR reads through MiXCR, storing one row per CDR3 protein. The sample comprises just over 600,000 distinct CDR3 sequences, around a fifth of which are singletons, and 7.1% rests with the top ten. The chain couples TRBV15 to TRBJ1-6; no reliable D call. Specimen: peripheral blood. The receptor was derived from a woman aged 18-30 years with stable Graves' hyperthyroidism. Some clones in this sample may be carry-over from other donors' samples. The CDR3 spells CATSRVAGSNSPLHF. The CDR3 DNA sequence: TGTGCCACCAGCAGAGTGGCGGGGTCGAATTCACCCCTCCACTTT. The entire variable domain, with the rest obtained from reference TRBV15 and TRBJ1-6, is as follows: DAMVIQNPRYQVTQFGKPVTLSCSQTLNHNVMYWYQQKSSQAPKLLFHYYDKDFNNEADTPDNFQSRRPNTSFCFLDIRSPGLGDTAMYLCATSRVAGSNSPLHFGNGTRLTVT.